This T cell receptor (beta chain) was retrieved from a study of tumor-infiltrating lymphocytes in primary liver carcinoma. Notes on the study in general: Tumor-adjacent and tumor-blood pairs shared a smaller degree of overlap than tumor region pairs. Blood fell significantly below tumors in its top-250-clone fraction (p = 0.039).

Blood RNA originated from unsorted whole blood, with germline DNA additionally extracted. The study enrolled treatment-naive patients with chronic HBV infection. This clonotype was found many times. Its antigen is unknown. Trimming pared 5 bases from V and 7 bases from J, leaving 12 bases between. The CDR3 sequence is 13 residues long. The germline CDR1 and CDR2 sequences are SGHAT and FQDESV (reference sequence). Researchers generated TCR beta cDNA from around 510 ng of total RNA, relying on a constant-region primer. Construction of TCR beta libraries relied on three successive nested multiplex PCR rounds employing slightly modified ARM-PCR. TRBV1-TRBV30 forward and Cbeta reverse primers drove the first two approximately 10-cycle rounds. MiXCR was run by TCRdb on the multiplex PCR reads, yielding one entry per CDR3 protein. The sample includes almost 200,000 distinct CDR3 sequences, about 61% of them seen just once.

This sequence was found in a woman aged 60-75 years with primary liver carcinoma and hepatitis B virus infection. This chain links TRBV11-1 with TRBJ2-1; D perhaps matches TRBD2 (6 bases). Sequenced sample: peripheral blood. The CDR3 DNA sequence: TGTGCCAGCAGCCCCCGACGGGAGAATGAGCAGTTCTTC. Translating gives CASSPRRENEQFF.